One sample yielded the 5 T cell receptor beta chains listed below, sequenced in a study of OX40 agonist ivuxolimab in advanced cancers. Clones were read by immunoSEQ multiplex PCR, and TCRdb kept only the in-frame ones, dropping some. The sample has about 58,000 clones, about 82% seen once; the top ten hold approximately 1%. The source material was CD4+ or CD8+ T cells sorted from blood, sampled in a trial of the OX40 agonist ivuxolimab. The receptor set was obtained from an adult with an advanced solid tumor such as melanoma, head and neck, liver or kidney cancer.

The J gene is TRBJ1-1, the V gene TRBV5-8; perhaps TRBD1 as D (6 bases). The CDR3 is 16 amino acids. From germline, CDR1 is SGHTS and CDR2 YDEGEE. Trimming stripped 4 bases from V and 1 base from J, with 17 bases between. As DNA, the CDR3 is TGTGCCAGCAGCCCCGGACAGCCTCTTAAGAACACTGAAGCTTTCTTT. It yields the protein CASSPGQPLKNTEAFF.

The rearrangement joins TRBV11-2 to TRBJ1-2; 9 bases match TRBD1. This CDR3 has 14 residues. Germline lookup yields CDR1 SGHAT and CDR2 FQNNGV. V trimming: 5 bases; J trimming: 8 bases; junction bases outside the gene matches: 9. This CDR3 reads CASSLDGTGLGYTF. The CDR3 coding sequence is TGTGCCAGCAGCCTCGACGGGACAGGGTTGGGCTACACCTTC.

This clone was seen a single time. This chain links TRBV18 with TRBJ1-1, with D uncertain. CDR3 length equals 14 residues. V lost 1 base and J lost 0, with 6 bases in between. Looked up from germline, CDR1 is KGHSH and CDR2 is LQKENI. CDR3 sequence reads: CASSPQAVNTEAFF. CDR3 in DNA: TGTGCCAGCTCACCACAGGCCGTGAACACTGAAGCTTTCTTT.

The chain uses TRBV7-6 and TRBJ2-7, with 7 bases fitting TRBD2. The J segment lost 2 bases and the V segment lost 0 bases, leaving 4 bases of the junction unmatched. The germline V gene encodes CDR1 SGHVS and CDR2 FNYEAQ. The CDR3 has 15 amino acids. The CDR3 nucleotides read TGTGCCAGCAGCTTAGCGGGAGGGAGACCCTACGAGCAGTACTTC. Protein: CASSLAGGRPYEQYF.

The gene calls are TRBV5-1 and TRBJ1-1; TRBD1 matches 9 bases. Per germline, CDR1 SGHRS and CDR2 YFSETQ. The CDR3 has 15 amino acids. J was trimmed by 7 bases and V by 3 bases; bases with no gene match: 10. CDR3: CASSSGQGVRGEAFF. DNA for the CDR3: TGCGCCAGCAGCTCGGGACAGGGAGTGAGGGGTGAAGCTTTCTTT. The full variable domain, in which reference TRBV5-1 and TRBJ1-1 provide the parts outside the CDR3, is KAGVTQTPRYLIKTRGQQVTLSCSPISGHRSVSWYQQTPGQGLQFLFEYFSETQRNKGNFPGRFSGRQFSNSRSEMNVSTLELGDSALYLCASSSGQGVRGEAFFGQGTRLTVV.